A single sample gave rise to the 32 T cell receptor beta chains below, sequenced in a study of vaccination and CD4 T cells after COVID-19. Sample treatment: roughly 10-day PBMC culture with coronavirus spike peptide pools or control peptides (ViraFEST assay). The assay that was used to sequence DNA from cultured CD4+ T cells was the Oncomine TCR Beta short-read assay. TCRdb re-derived calls from the PCR reads in MiXCR, one entry per CDR3 protein. The table includes more than 10,000 distinct CDR3 sequences, 30% to 35% detected once. Their antigens remain unidentified. The sequencing used CD4+ T cells from blood, cultured in vitro, collected after SARS-CoV-2 vaccination. These receptors all stem from a human donor who had recovered from COVID-19.

This chain links TRBV20-1 with TRBJ2-7; the D gene is possibly TRBD1 (5 bases). CDR1 and CDR2 (germline): DFQATT, SNEGSKA (reference sequence). The CDR3 has 15 residues. V shed 6 bases and J shed 3 bases, with 21 bases lying between them. This chain's CDR3 is CSADLLSGSGYEQYF. The CDR3, as DNA: TGCAGTGCCGACCTCCTTTCAGGGTCAGGCTACGAGCAGTACTTC.

The chain has TRBV11-3 and TRBJ2-5, with TRBD2 as a possible D gene (5 bases). Germline V CDR1 and CDR2: SGHNT, YENEEA. Trimming shortened V by 1 base and J by 3 bases, and 9 bases separated the two germline ends. The CDR3 sequence is 14 residues long. The CDR3 reads CASSLGGSKETQYF. The CDR3 region has the DNA TGTGCCAGCAGCTTAGGAGGGAGCAAAGAGACCCAGTACTTC.

In its sample, this clonotype was seen a few times. One junction end disagrees with the germline gene, perhaps due to a read error. The J gene is TRBJ2-1, the V gene TRBV7-7; 9 positions agree with TRBD1. The CDR3 extends over 13 amino acids. Per the germline V gene, CDR1 is SSHAT and CDR2 is FNYEAQ (reference sequence). The CDR3, as DNA: TGTGCTAGCAGCCTACAGGGGGCACGGGAGCAGTTCTTC. It yields the protein CASSLQGAREQFF.

The CDR3 is CASSDRLTGELFF. Here the CDR3 DNA reads TGCGCCAGCAGTGACAGGCTAACCGGGGAGCTGTTTTTT. The chain employs TRBV10-1 and TRBJ2-2; D is uncertain. Trimming stripped 3 bases from V and 5 bases from J, with 7 bases between. CDR1 is WNHNN and CDR2 is SYGVQD in the germline V gene (reference sequence). CDR3 length equals 13 residues.

This clonotype showed up just a few times. The V and J genes are TRBV6-2 or TRBV6-3 and TRBJ2-7; D may match TRBD1 or TRBD2 (5 bases each). The CDR3 is 15 amino acids. V was clipped by 3 bases and J by 2 bases, with 14 bases between them. Per the germline V gene, CDR1 is MNHEY and CDR2 is SVGEGT. This chain's CDR3 is CASSYSGTKTYEQYF. The CDR3 nucleotides are TGTGCCAGCAGTTATTCAGGGACCAAAACCTACGAGCAGTACTTC.

The chain recombines TRBV20-1 with TRBJ2-7, with no clear D. CDR1 is DFQATT, CDR2 SNEGSKA, per germline (reference sequence). The CDR3 has 15 residues. Trimming shortened V by 3 bases and J by 0 bases, and 15 bases separated the two germline ends. This CDR3 is CSASSRLKNSYEQYF. The CDR3 DNA follows: TGCAGTGCTAGTTCTCGTCTCAAAAACTCCTACGAGCAGTACTTC.

The chain links TRBV15 to TRBJ1-2; D might be TRBD1 (5 bases). Trimming took 10 bases from V and 2 from J, leaving 26 bases between them. Germline CDR1 LNHNV, CDR2 YYDKDF (reference sequence). This CDR3 is built from 17 residues. The CDR3 spells CAIAVPGLFGRNYGYTF. CDR3 bases: TGTGCCATCGCCGTCCCGGGGCTTTTTGGACGCAACTATGGCTACACCTTC.

The chain is built from TRBV6-1 and TRBJ1-1; 8 nucleotides agree with TRBD1. The CDR3 has 14 amino acids. Per the germline V gene, CDR1 is MNHNS and CDR2 is SASEGT. With 6 bases clipped from V and 5 bases from J, the junction kept 8 bases outside the gene matches. The CDR3 protein is CASSRQGAWTEAFF. The CDR3 nucleotides read TGTGCCAGCAGCCGCCAGGGGGCATGGACTGAAGCTTTCTTT.

The rearrangement joins TRBV25-1 to TRBJ2-1; TRBD1 matches at 7 bases. Germline V gene lookup returns CDR1 MGHDK and CDR2 SYGVNS. V lost 6 bases to trimming and J lost 7 bases; unmatched junction nucleotides: 12. This CDR3 spans 15 amino acids. Here the CDR3 DNA reads TGTGCCAGCAGCTATCGGACAGGCAATGGGAATGAGCAGTTCTTC. Amino acid sequence: CASSYRTGNGNEQFF.

The V and J genes are TRBV14 and TRBJ1-1; D is uncertain. CDR3 length: 14 residues. The germline V gene has CDR1 SGHDN and CDR2 FVKESK. Trimming removed 2 bases from V and 4 bases from J, with 11 bases in between. DNA for the CDR3: TGTGCCAGCAGCCAACCCTACGGAGTCACTGAAGCTTTCTTT. Translated, it gives CASSQPYGVTEAFF.

The V call is TRBV7-9, the J call TRBJ2-5, with 10 bases lining up with TRBD1. Germline V gene data show CDR1 as SEHNR and CDR2 as FQNEAQ (reference sequence). Trimming took 3 bases from V and 4 from J; bases not matched to a gene: 5. CDR3 length: 15 amino acids. This CDR3 reads CASSLGQGSSETQYF. The CDR3 DNA is TGTGCCAGCAGCTTGGGACAGGGGAGTTCAGAGACCCAGTACTTC.

This clonotype was found a few times. The chain couples TRBV7-8 to TRBJ1-1; weak D call: TRBD1 (5 bases). This CDR3 contains 15 residues. Deletions cut 5 bases from V and 0 bases from J, with 13 bases between. Per germline, CDR1 SGHVS and CDR2 FQNEAQ. CDR3 bases: TGTGCCAGCAGCGCCGCCGGGACGGTGAACACTGAAGCTTTCTTT. This translates into CASSAAGTVNTEAFF.

The chain links TRBV6-5 to TRBJ2-7, with 7 bases aligning to TRBD1. The CDR3 runs 13 residues. The trim removed 2 bases at V and 3 bases at J, leaving 1 base unmatched. Germline CDR1 MNHEY, CDR2 SVGAGI. CDR3 protein: CASSYGDSYEQYF. The DNA for the CDR3 is TGTGCCAGCAGTTACGGGGACAGCTACGAGCAGTACTTC.

This chain joins TRBV7-2 and TRBJ2-3; 12 bases line up with TRBD2. V was clipped by 1 base and J by 3 bases; unmatched bases: 5. Germline loops: CDR1 SGHTA, CDR2 FQGNSA. The CDR3 has 17 amino acids. The CDR3 coding sequence is TGTGCCAGCAGCTTAGGCGGGCTAGCGGGAGGGACAGATACGCAGTATTTT. It translates to CASSLGGLAGGTDTQYF.

In its sample, this clonotype was seen a few times. The chain employs TRBV6-5 and TRBJ2-2, with a tentative D call TRBD2 (5 bases). The germline CDR1 and CDR2 sequences are MNHEY and SVGAGI. CDR3 length: 14 amino acids. Trimming stripped 1 base from V and 6 bases from J, with 9 bases between. Written as DNA, the CDR3 is TGTGCCAGCAGTTACTTGGCGGAGGCCGGGGAGCTGTTTTTT. It specifies CASSYLAEAGELFF.

This clonotype came up a few times. The gene calls are TRBV24-1 and TRBJ2-1, with 9 bases that match TRBD1. Germline V gives CDR1 KGHDR, CDR2 SFDVKD. The length of the CDR3 is 15 residues. J lost 8 bases, V lost 3 bases, and 7 bases had no gene match. The CDR3 region has the DNA TGTGCCACCAGTGATCCGGGACAGGGTAAGGATGAGCAGTTCTTC. It encodes CATSDPGQGKDEQFF.

CDR3 DNA: TGTGCCAGCAGCTTAGTGAGGACAGTCACCGGGGAGCTGTTTTTT. Protein sequence: CASSLVRTVTGELFF. The chain employs TRBV7-2 and TRBJ2-2; the D gene is possibly TRBD1 (6 bases). The CDR3 totals 15 residues. V shed 1 base and J shed 4 bases, with 10 bases lying between them. CDR1 and CDR2 (germline): SGHTA, FQGNSA.

This clonotype was seen only once. The chain has TRBV29-1 and TRBJ2-7; a possible D gene is TRBD1 (6 bases). V dropped 5 bases and J dropped 2 bases, with 13 bases sitting between them. Per the germline V gene, CDR1 is SQVTM and CDR2 is ANQGSEA. The CDR3 consists of 13 residues. This chain's CDR3 is CSVPGQLAYEQYF. The DNA for the CDR3 is TGCAGCGTTCCCGGACAGTTGGCCTACGAGCAGTACTTC.

This clonotype was detected once. The chain couples TRBV5-1 to TRBJ2-7; D call uncertain. Trimming pared 0 bases from V and 6 bases from J, leaving 7 bases between. CDR1 SGHRS and CDR2 YFSETQ come from the germline V gene. This CDR3 is 12 amino acids long. The CDR3 is CASSLVTSEQYF. In nucleotides, the CDR3 is TGCGCCAGCAGCTTGGTTACAAGCGAGCAGTACTTC.

This sequence joins TRBV7-2 and TRBJ2-1; TRBD2 aligns across 8 bases. V lost 1 base and J lost 3; bases outside the gene matches: 5. The CDR3 has 16 residues. From germline, CDR1 is SGHTA and CDR2 FQGNSA. CDR3 protein: CASSLGTGRGYNEQFF. The CDR3 DNA is TGTGCCAGCAGCTTAGGAACCGGGAGGGGCTACAATGAGCAGTTCTTC.

The count of this clonotype is one. The V and J genes are TRBV10-3 and TRBJ2-4; no clear D. Germline assignment: CDR1 ENHRY and CDR2 SYGVKD. The ends were cut back, 8 bases at V and 5 bases at J, with 13 bases in the middle. The CDR3 extends over 13 amino acids. In DNA form, the CDR3 reads TGTGCCATCGCATATGAACTACAAAACATTCAGTACTTC. Amino acids: CAIAYELQNIQYF.

This clonotype has a handful of counts. The rearrangement links TRBV7-8 to TRBJ1-5; D gene unclear. CDR3 size: 13 residues. Germline V gene sequence: CDR1 SGHVS, CDR2 FQNEAQ. Trimming cost V 5 bases and J 7 bases, with 12 bases left between them. This CDR3 is CASSLRLGQPQHF. The CDR3, as DNA: TGTGCCAGCAGCCTCAGGCTCGGCCAGCCCCAGCATTTT.

The V and J genes are TRBV6-4 and TRBJ2-3, with D perhaps TRBD1 or TRBD2 (5 bases each). Germline lookup yields CDR1 MRHNA and CDR2 SNTAGT. The CDR3 has 13 amino acids. Trimming removed 8 bases from V and 1 base from J, with 10 bases in between. The DNA for the CDR3 is TGTGCCAGCGAGGGGATCTGCACAGATACGCAGTATTTT. Its protein product is CASEGICTDTQYF.

This clonotype was seen a handful of times. The chain employs TRBV7-2 and TRBJ2-3, with D perhaps assigned TRBD1 or TRBD2 (5 bases each). The CDR3 has 17 amino acids. Germline V gene data show CDR1 as SGHTA and CDR2 as FQGNSA. The germline V and J ends were trimmed by 3 bases and 3 bases, with 19 bases remaining between them. DNA for the CDR3: TGTGCCAGCAGCTTCGGCTGGGACCGCCGGATTACAGATACGCAGTATTTT. Its protein is CASSFGWDRRITDTQYF.

The table lists this clonotype with a few counts. This rearrangement joins TRBV15 to TRBJ2-7, with 8 bases lining up with TRBD2. V trimming: 0 bases; J trimming: 4 bases; junction bases outside the gene matches: 5. The CDR3 loop spans 15 amino acids. Germline V gene sequence: CDR1 LNHNV, CDR2 YYDKDF (reference sequence). The CDR3: CATSRDQGGRYEQYF. Written as DNA, the CDR3 is TGTGCCACCAGCAGAGATCAGGGCGGGAGGTACGAGCAGTACTTC.

V and J are TRBV20-1 and TRBJ2-3, with a tentative D call TRBD2 (5 bases). The CDR3 runs to 15 residues. Germline CDR1 and CDR2: DFQATT and SNEGSKA (reference sequence). Trimming left V 1 base short and J 0 bases short, with 11 bases between. The CDR3 is CSARVPSGSTDTQYF. In DNA, the CDR3 is TGCAGTGCTAGAGTTCCGAGCGGAAGCACAGATACGCAGTATTTT.

The sample holds a few counts of this clonotype. V usage is TRBV7-8 and J usage is TRBJ1-2, with 10 bases identical to TRBD1. Germline V gene sequence: CDR1 SGHVS, CDR2 FQNEAQ. The ends lost 5 bases at V and 1 base at J; junction bases unmatched: 4. This CDR3 contains 15 residues. The CDR3 spells CASSPWDRGNYGYTF. The CDR3 DNA reads as TGTGCCAGCAGCCCATGGGACAGGGGTAACTATGGCTACACCTTC.

This sequence joins TRBV7-8 and TRBJ1-1; no reliable D call. This CDR3 is built from 15 residues. Trimming took 6 bases from V and 0 from J, leaving 14 bases between them. Germline-derived CDR1 and CDR2 are SGHVS and FQNEAQ. The CDR3 protein is CASREKVWVNTEAFF. The CDR3 DNA reads as TGTGCCAGCAGGGAAAAAGTCTGGGTGAACACTGAAGCTTTCTTT.

This clonotype turned up a few times. The rearrangement joins TRBV21-1 to TRBJ2-5; TRBD1, the table's D call, was not compared with the DNA. TRBV21-1 has pseudogene status. The CDR3 has 16 amino acids. The CDR3 DNA follows: TGTGCCAGCAGCAAAATGTGGACATACAACCAAGAGACCCAGTACTTC. Protein: CASSKMWTYNQETQYF.

The chain recombines TRBV7-3 with TRBJ2-2; TRBD2 matches at 8 bases. V gave up 5 bases and J gave up 1 base; unmatched junction bases: 9. The CDR3 extends over 17 amino acids. Germline-derived CDR1 and CDR2 are SGHTA and FQGTGA. The CDR3 sequence: CASSPGVAGMNTGELFF. CDR3 in DNA: TGTGCCAGCAGCCCGGGGGTAGCGGGGATGAACACCGGGGAGCTGTTTTTT. Together with reference TRBV7-3 and TRBJ2-2, the CDR3 gives the full variable domain: GAGVSQTPSNKVTEKGKYVELRCDPISGHTALYWYRQSLGQGPEFLIYFQGTGAADDSGLPNDRFFAVRPEGSVSTLKIQRTERGDSAVYLCASSPGVAGMNTGELFFGEGSRLTVL.

This clonotype turned up a few times. This chain connects TRBV7-2 to TRBJ2-1; D is ambiguous. This CDR3 region has 12 residues. The germline CDR1 and CDR2 sequences are SGHTA and FQGNSA. Trimming took off 3 bases at V and 10 bases at J, with 10 bases between the two ends. This CDR3 is CASSLSRREQFF. The DNA of the CDR3 is TGTGCCAGCAGCTTGTCCCGCAGGGAGCAGTTCTTC.

The rearrangement links TRBV12-3 or TRBV12-4 to TRBJ1-1; D is possibly TRBD1 (5 bases). CDR3 length: 12 residues. V was pared by 6 bases and J by 5 bases, with 10 bases between. CDR3 amino acids: CASRGSGTEAFF. DNA for the CDR3: TGTGCCAGCAGGGGTTCAGGGACTGAAGCTTTCTTT.